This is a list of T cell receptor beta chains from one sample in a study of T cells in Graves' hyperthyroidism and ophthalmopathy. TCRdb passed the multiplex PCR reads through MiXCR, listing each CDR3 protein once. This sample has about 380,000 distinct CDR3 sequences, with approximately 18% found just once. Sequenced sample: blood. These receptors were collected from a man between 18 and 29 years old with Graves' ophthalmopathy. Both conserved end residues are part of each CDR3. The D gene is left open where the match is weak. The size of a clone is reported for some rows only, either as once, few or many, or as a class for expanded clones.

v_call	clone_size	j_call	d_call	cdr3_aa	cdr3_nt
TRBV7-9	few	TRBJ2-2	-	CASSEEGVLRSTGELFF	TGTGCCAGCAGCGAAGAAGGGGTTCTGCGCAGCACCGGGGAGCTGTTTTTT
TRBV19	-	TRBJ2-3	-	CASSIGQRTDTQYF	TGTGCCAGTAGTATCGGACAGCGCACAGATACGCAGTATTTT
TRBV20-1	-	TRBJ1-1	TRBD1	CSADGQGRNTEAFF	TGCAGTGCTGACGGACAGGGCCGAAACACTGAAGCTTTCTTT
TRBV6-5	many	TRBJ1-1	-	CASSYSQRASRAFF	TGTGCCAGCAGTTACTCTCAGAGGGCAAGTCGGGCTTTCTTT
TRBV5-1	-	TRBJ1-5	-	CASSLDPRSDQPQHF	TGCGCCAGCAGCTTGGATCCCCGGTCGGATCAGCCCCAGCATTTT
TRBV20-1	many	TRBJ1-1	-	CSAGLRVMNTEAFF	TGCAGTGCTGGCTTGCGGGTTATGAACACTGAAGCTTTCTTT
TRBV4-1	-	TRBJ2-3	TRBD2	CASSQFSGSGTDTQYF	TGCGCCAGCAGCCAATTTAGCGGGAGTGGCACAGATACGCAGTATTTT
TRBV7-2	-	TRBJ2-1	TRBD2	CASSLAAGGQNEQFF	TGTGCCAGCAGCTTAGCGGCGGGGGGGCAAAATGAGCAGTTCTTC
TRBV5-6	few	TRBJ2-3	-	CASSVLRRSSLDTQYF	TGTGCCAGCAGCGTGCTCCGACGATCCTCATTGGATACGCAGTATTTT
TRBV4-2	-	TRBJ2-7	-	CASSQDYGTFYEQYF	TGTGCCAGCAGCCAAGACTACGGGACATTTTACGAGCAGTACTTC
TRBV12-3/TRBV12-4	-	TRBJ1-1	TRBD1	CASSYRTGFMNTEAFF	TGTGCCAGCAGCTACCGGACAGGGTTCATGAACACTGAAGCTTTCTTT
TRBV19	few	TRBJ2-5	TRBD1	CASSPGQGLQETQYF	TGTGCCAGTAGTCCGGGACAGGGCCTACAAGAGACCCAGTACTTC
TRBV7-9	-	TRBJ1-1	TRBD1	CASIETTGPRNTEAFF	TGTGCCAGCATCGAAACGACAGGGCCTCGGAACACTGAAGCTTTCTTT
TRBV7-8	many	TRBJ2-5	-	CASSLGPHQETQYF	TGTGCCAGCAGCTTGGGTCCACACCAAGAGACCCAGTACTTC
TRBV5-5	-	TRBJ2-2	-	CASSWADGELFF	TGTGCCAGCAGCTGGGCTGACGGGGAGCTGTTTTTT
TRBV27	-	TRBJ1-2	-	CASAEIGGNYGYTF	TGTGCCAGCGCTGAGATAGGGGGTAACTATGGCTACACCTTC
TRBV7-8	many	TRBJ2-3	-	CASSNPYSDITDTQYF	TGTGCCAGCAGCAACCCGTACTCGGATATCACAGATACGCAGTATTTT
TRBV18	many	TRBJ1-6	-	CASSPPRSYNSPLHF	TGTGCCAGCTCACCACCGAGGTCCTATAATTCACCCCTCCACTTT
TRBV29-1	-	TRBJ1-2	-	CSVEPEYGYTF	TGCAGCGTTGAACCGGAGTATGGCTACACCTTC
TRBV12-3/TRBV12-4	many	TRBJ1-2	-	CASSWQNYGYTF	TGTGCCAGCAGTTGGCAAAACTATGGCTACACCTTC
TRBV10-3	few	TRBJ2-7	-	CAINGADTYEQYF	TGTGCCATCAATGGGGCGGATACCTACGAGCAGTACTTC
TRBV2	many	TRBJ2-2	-	CASSDKRNTGELFF	TGTGCCAGCAGTGATAAAAGGAACACCGGGGAGCTGTTTTTT
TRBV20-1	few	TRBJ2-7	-	CSARDRTDSGTYEQYF	TGCAGTGCTAGAGATAGGACTGACAGCGGTACCTACGAGCAGTACTTC
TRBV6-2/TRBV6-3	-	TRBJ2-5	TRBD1	CASSSLATGAFQETQYF	TGTGCCAGCAGTTCCCTAGCCACAGGGGCCTTTCAAGAGACCCAGTACTTC
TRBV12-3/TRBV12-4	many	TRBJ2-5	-	CASRMGVNQETQYF	TGTGCCAGCAGGATGGGGGTAAATCAAGAGACCCAGTACTTC
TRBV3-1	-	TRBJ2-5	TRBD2	CASSQETSGGETQYF	TGTGCCAGCAGCCAAGAGACTAGCGGGGGGGAGACCCAGTACTTC
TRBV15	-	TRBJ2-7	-	CATSRDRGVGYEQYF	TGTGCCACCAGCAGAGACAGGGGAGTGGGCTACGAGCAGTACTTC
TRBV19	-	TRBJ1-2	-	CASSIIVGSNYGYTF	TGTGCCAGTAGTATTATTGTCGGATCTAACTATGGCTACACCTTC
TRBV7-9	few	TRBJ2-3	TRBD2	CASSFGTSGEEDTQYF	TGTGCCAGCAGCTTCGGGACTAGCGGGGAAGAGGATACGCAGTATTTT
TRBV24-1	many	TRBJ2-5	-	CATSGSPYQETQYF	TGTGCCACCAGTGGGTCCCCGTACCAAGAGACCCAGTACTTC
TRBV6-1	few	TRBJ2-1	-	CASATGTLGGYEQFF	TGTGCCAGCGCTACCGGGACCCTAGGGGGATATGAGCAGTTCTTC
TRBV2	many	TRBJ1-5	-	CASSEGRVGNQPQHF	TGTGCCAGCAGTGAAGGGAGGGTGGGCAATCAGCCCCAGCATTTT
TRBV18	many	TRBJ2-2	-	CASSRTGELFF	TGTGCCAGCTCGCGAACCGGGGAGCTGTTTTTT
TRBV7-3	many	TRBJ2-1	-	CASSKAGGNEQFF	TGTGCCAGCAGCAAGGCCGGGGGCAATGAGCAGTTCTTC
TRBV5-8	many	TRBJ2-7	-	CASSLGEIPYEQYF	TGTGCCAGCAGCTTGGGAGAAATACCCTACGAGCAGTACTTC
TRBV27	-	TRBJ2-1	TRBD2	CASSQRLAGVGEQFF	TGTGCCAGCAGTCAGCGACTAGCGGGAGTAGGTGAGCAGTTCTTC
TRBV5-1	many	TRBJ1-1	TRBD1	CASSKTGGSGNTEAFF	TGCGCCAGCAGCAAAACAGGGGGGAGTGGAAACACTGAAGCTTTCTTT
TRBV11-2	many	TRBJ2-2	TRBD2	CASSLVSGTSGNTGELFF	TGTGCCAGCAGCTTAGTCTCCGGGACTAGCGGTAACACCGGGGAGCTGTTTTTT
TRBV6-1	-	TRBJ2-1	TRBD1	CASTGTEGEQFF	TGTGCCAGCACCGGGACAGAGGGTGAGCAGTTCTTC
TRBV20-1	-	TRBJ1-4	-	CSARDLGQGRGLEKLFF	TGCAGTGCTAGAGATTTGGGACAAGGGAGGGGACTTGAAAAACTGTTTTTT
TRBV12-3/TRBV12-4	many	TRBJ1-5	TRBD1	CASSPDRQTPQHF	TGTGCCAGCAGCCCGGACAGGCAAACGCCCCAGCATTTT
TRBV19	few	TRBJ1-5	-	CASRSGHPEYQPQHF	TGTGCCAGTAGATCGGGACACCCCGAGTATCAGCCCCAGCATTTT
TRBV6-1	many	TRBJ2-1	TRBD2	CASSEGGGSYNEQFF	TGTGCCAGCAGTGAAGGCGGGGGGTCCTACAATGAGCAGTTCTTC
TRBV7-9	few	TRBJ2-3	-	CASVRMDTQYF	TGTGCCAGCGTCCGGATGGATACGCAGTATTTT
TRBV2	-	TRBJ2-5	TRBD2	CASRTWGGTVTGETQYF	TGTGCCAGCAGGACCTGGGGGGGAACGGTTACGGGGGAGACCCAGTACTTC
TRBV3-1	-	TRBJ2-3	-	CASSPAWLGDGTDTQYF	TGTGCCAGCAGCCCAGCCTGGTTAGGTGACGGCACAGATACGCAGTATTTT
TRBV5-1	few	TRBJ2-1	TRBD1	CASSLQGRQANEQFF	TGCGCCAGCAGCTTACAGGGGCGTCAAGCCAATGAGCAGTTCTTC